This T cell receptor (beta chain) was captured in a study of lymphopenia after photon versus proton radiotherapy. Clones were read by immunoSEQ multiplex PCR, and TCRdb kept only the in-frame ones, dropping some. The data show fewer than 70,000 clones, 85% to 90% seen once. Trimming took 4 bases from V and 4 from J; bases not matched to a gene: 8. The germline gives CDR1 SGHNT, CDR2 YENEEA. The CDR3 contains 17 residues. Concerning this clone: What it binds is unknown.

The study, taken as a whole, reports: Under photons, naive T cells and diversity fell while effector/memory populations rose. A bigger post-nadir fall in TCR diversity correlated inversely with survival time in deceased patients. Oligoclonal CD8+ Temra expansion after nadir drove photon patients' diversity drop. Survival link was tested only in deceased patients; proton benefit remains a possibility.

This chain links TRBV11-3 with TRBJ2-1, with 12 bases that match TRBD2. The material was peripheral blood, obtained from a patient treated with proton-based radiotherapy. The clonotype was recovered from an elderly man with esophageal cancer. CDR3 protein: CASSYDSGTSGYNEQFF. CDR3 in DNA: TGTGCCAGCAGCTACGATTCCGGGACTAGCGGGTACAATGAGCAGTTCTTC.